Included here is one T cell receptor beta chain sequence, with context. What it recognizes is unknown. Germline V gene lookup returns CDR1 MNHEY and CDR2 SMNVEV (reference sequence). This CDR3 region has 18 residues. With 4 bases clipped from V and 1 base from J, the junction kept 9 bases outside the gene matches. These data come from a study of T cell responses to AZD1222 COVID-19 vaccine. Study results and caveats: Compared with day 0, the breadth and depth of the Spike-specific TCR repertoire rose significantly after two doses of AZD1222.

Method: immunoSEQ multiplex PCR; TCRdb's copy keeps in-frame clones and lacks some. Of some 140,000 clones in the sample, 88% were seen once. The sequence was obtained from an adult in good health. The chain links TRBV27 to TRBJ1-4; TRBD1 matches 10 bases. The sequenced sample was peripheral blood, obtained on day 0 of AZD1222 vaccination. CDR3 coding DNA: TGTGCCAGCAGTTCCAGGACAGGGGGTTTAGGAACTAATGAAAAACTGTTTTTT. This encodes CASSSRTGGLGTNEKLFF.